The present entry profiles one TCR beta chain with its context. No antigen is known for it. The source of the sample is a study of cytomegalovirus exposure and HLA in healthy donors. Per the germline V gene, CDR1 is SGHRS and CDR2 is YFSETQ. The germline V and J ends were trimmed by 0 bases and 11 bases, with 17 bases remaining between them. CDR3 length: 14 residues. Broader study findings: The authors judged a highly shared variant cluster likely a sequencing artifact. The study put 150 or so TCR beta chains on its list as cytomegalovirus-associated.

The PCR ran on 60 Vbeta and 13 Jbeta primers. Some clones are missing from TCRdb's copy, which holds only in-frame ones; the method was immunoSEQ multiplex PCR. The profile shows 120,000 to 150,000 clones, just under 75% of them singletons. The source material was PBMCs. This chain joins TRBV5-1 and TRBJ1-1; tentative D call: TRBD1 (6 bases). The TCR originated in a woman between 18 and 29 years old in good health and CMV-seronegative. The CDR3 nucleotides are TGCGCCAGCAGCTTGGGGGGGCCCGGTTTGGCGGCTTTCTTT. It yields the protein CASSLGGPGLAAFF.